This T cell receptor beta chain was sequenced during a study of T cells in Graves' hyperthyroidism and ophthalmopathy (dated by TCRdb to the late 2010s). Some background on the complete study: Peripheral blood was sampled at the time of initial diagnosis, prior to any treatment. Whether ophthalmopathy could be predicted prospectively was tested in an independent validation cohort made up of under 20 hyperthyroidism patients plus 17 patients who later progressed to ophthalmopathy. According to the paper, TCR Vbeta CDR3 sequencing was carried out on 135 peripheral blood samples, which came from 40 to 45 ophthalmopathy, around 74 hyperthyroidism and approximately 17 progressor patients. The approximately 97 discovery patients were randomly divided into training and test sets at a 7:3 ratio. TCR V-J signatures able to tell the groups apart were searched for in a discovery cohort of approximately 95 patients, of whom over 40 had Graves' ophthalmopathy and around 57 had stable Graves' hyperthyroidism. In more than five Graves' hyperthyroidism patients, the study also compared T-cell repertoires from thyroid tissue with T-cell repertoires from blood. After blood sampling, hyperthyroidism patients were treated with methimazole at a starting dose of 30 mg daily, and ophthalmopathy patients were treated with high-dose intravenous methylprednisolone. The full study reports these points: Sample size was not statistically predetermined, and investigators were not blinded to group allocation. A model built on a 13 V-J signature distinguished ophthalmopathy from stable hyperthyroidism, reaching 85% to 90% sensitivity and about 81% specificity in cross-validation and 80%/75% in testing. Most expanded thyroid clonotypes (frequency above 0.001) were also detected in blood, suggesting blood repertoires may reflect thyroid immune responses. In validation, the model predicted progression to ophthalmopathy a median of roughly 6.2 months before onset, with roughly 71% sensitivity and 72.22% specificity.

The trim is 1 base for V and 1 base for J, with a gap of 20 bases between the germline ends. Including cysteine and phenylalanine, the CDR3 has 19 amino acids. Kept here is only the CDR3 DNA, which spans 57 bases and is read in frame from base 1. The sample holds many counts of this clonotype. The clone's antigen remains unknown. Within one base of it there is no much larger clone, and no base qualities were kept. The TCR beta CDR3 regions were amplified from the RNA transcripts. The first round of RT-PCR for the TCR CDR3 was performed with the HTBI primer set and the Qiagen OneStep RT-PCR kit. Libraries were constructed in a second round of multiplex PCR, after which size selection and purification were performed. The libraries were sequenced on an Illumina HiSeq2000 using paired-end 100 bp reads. Per the original workflow: SOAPnuke was used to process the raw data, removing reads that contained adapters or uncalled bases, had a mean Phred below 15, or lacked an exact match to the constant primer or identifier. High-quality paired reads were merged with COPE v1.2.5, and unique nucleotide sequences were defined as clonotypes. MiTCR v1.1 was used to align the clonotypes against IMGT TRBV, TRBD and TRBJ reference segments. Analysis was restricted to V-J combinations with a frequency above 0.0001, which covered 99% to 99.2% of repertoires. The TCS score was defined as the ratio of F50 (clonal expansion) to E x V (chaos), calculated using BLOSUM62-based TCRdist between CDR3 peptides within each V-J. Welch's t-statistics and random forest reduced 500 to 650 V-J features to 13, which were used in a naive Bayes classifier (R e1071). In-frame beta chains were kept once TCRdb had trimmed the public reads at Q25 with fastp and called clones with MiXCR. Every distinct CDR3 protein forms one entry, paired with its most common genes and DNA. The V and J calls and clone size are TCRdb's, not the authors'. The sample includes a few hundred thousand distinct CDR3 sequences, with approximately 15% observed a single time. The top ten clonotypes cover about 5.8% of the sample.

Hyperthyroidism patients were newly diagnosed, had a disease duration of under 2 months, and were aged 18 to 65 years. Patients with uncontrolled infections, other autoimmune diseases, pregnancy or lactation were excluded. Clinical symptoms, serum thyroxine and TRAb, thyroid ultrasound, and orbital computed tomography formed the basis for the diagnoses. Blood from progressor patients was drawn when they were first diagnosed with hyperthyroidism, before any ophthalmopathy symptoms appeared. Ficoll-Paque density gradient centrifugation was used to isolate PBMCs from about 9.4 ml of fresh peripheral blood. Progressor patients were initially diagnosed with Graves' hyperthyroidism and developed ophthalmopathy during follow-up. Trizol reagent was used to extract total RNA, and RNA quality was then checked on an Agilent 2100 Bioanalyzer.

Sequencing was done on a sample of blood. The chain is encoded by TRBV12-3 or TRBV12-4 joined to TRBJ1-5; TRBD1 could be the D gene, as 5 bases match. This sequence was found in a woman under 40 with Graves' hyperthyroidism that later progressed to Graves' ophthalmopathy. Read as DNA, the sequence is TGTGCCAGCAGTTTAGATCTTGCCCAGGGCCTGTCGAGCAATCAGCCCCAGCATTTT. This codes for CASSLDLAQGLSSNQPQHF.